The 5 T cell receptor beta chains presented below share a single source sample, sequenced in a study of T cell repertoires in cytomegalovirus infection. TCRdb independently ran MiXCR on the reads; one entry per CDR3 protein. The table shows around 85,000 distinct CDR3 sequences, with approximately 46% occurring only once. The antigens these receptors bind are not known. This sample comprised CD8+ T cells from cultured PBMCs, obtained from culture after CMV antigen stimulation. The source of these receptors is a human donor in good health (CMV status not recorded). Some clones in this sample may be carry-over from other donors' samples.

The chain carries TRBV6-6 and TRBJ2-7, with TRBD2 matching 10 bases. The V segment lost 4 bases and the J segment 3 bases; nucleotides outside the gene matches: 6. This CDR3 contains 15 residues. CDR1 and CDR2 from the germline V gene are MNHNY and SVGAGI (reference sequence). CDR3 in amino acids: CASSFGLAVRYEQYF. The CDR3 DNA follows: TGTGCCAGCAGTTTTGGACTAGCGGTCCGCTACGAGCAGTACTTC.

This clonotype has just a few counts. The chain joins TRBV12-3 or TRBV12-4 to TRBJ2-2, with D unresolved. With 8 bases removed from V and 6 bases from J, the gap between germline ends came to 7 bases. The CDR3 has 11 amino acids. This CDR3 is CASFSAGELFF. In DNA, the CDR3 is TGTGCCAGCTTTTCGGCCGGGGAGCTGTTTTTT.

This sequence joins TRBV9 and TRBJ1-6; 8 bases map to TRBD1. The CDR3 runs 16 residues. V gave up 4 bases and J gave up 5 bases; unmatched junction bases: 8. Germline V CDR1 and CDR2: SGDLS, YYNGEE. This CDR3 reads CASSPRGQGDNSPLHF. For the CDR3, the DNA is TGTGCCAGCAGCCCTCGCGGACAGGGAGATAATTCACCCCTCCACTTT.

The table lists this clonotype with a few counts. The chain joins TRBV7-2 to TRBJ2-3; D is uncertain. CDR3 length: 11 residues. The V end lost 4 bases, the J end lost 4 bases, and 3 bases lay between the germline ends. Germline-derived CDR1 and CDR2 are SGHTA and FQGNSA. The DNA of the CDR3 is TGTGCCAGCAGCTCTCCAGATACGCAGTATTTT. Its translation is CASSSPDTQYF.

This clonotype occurred a few times. The chain couples TRBV11-2 to TRBJ2-7; 12 bases are shared with TRBD2. The V and J ends lost 2 bases and 3 bases, in that order; junction bases with no gene match: 11. The CDR3 has 18 residues. Germline V CDR1 and CDR2: SGHAT, FQNNGV. The CDR3 is CASSLKGTSGRIGYEQYF. CDR3 sequence (DNA): TGTGCCAGCAGCTTAAAGGGCACTAGCGGGAGGATCGGCTACGAGCAGTACTTC.